One and the same sample provided the 16 T cell receptor beta chains below, sequenced in a study of cytomegalovirus exposure and HLA in healthy donors (dated by TCRdb to 2015 to 2018). The library was prepared using the immunoSEQ multiplex PCR assay. For the multiplex PCR, a mixture combining 60 forward primers for TCR Vbeta segments and 13 reverse primers for TCR Jbeta segments was used. What TCRdb holds here is the immuneACCESS table cut down to in-frame rearrangements. Part of the clones is not present; checked against another copy, under half of the missing clones reflect an unresolved V gene, and the others are unexplained. This sample gives approximately 130,000 clones in total; 85% of them show up just once. About 6.7% of the sample lies in the top ten. Sequenced sample: PBMCs. The receptor source for this set is a woman in her twenties or thirties in good health and CMV-seropositive.

The chain links TRBV19 to TRBJ1-5; 9 nucleotides match TRBD1. V shed 1 base, J shed 2 bases, and the junction held 3 bases outside the gene matches. The CDR3 spans 16 residues. Germline loops: CDR1 LNHDA, CDR2 SQIVND (reference sequence). The CDR3 sequence: CASSIGTGGGNQPQHF. CDR3 nucleotides: TGTGCCAGTAGTATAGGAACAGGGGGCGGCAATCAGCCCCAGCATTTT. The full variable domain, rest sourced from reference TRBV19 and TRBJ1-5, is DGGITQSPKYLFRKEGQNVTLSCEQNLNHDAMYWYRQDPGQGLRLIYYSQIVNDFQKGDIAEGYSVSREKKESFPLTVTSAQKNPTAFYLCASSIGTGGGNQPQHFGDGTRLSIL.

The chain carries TRBV6-5 and TRBJ1-2; D possibly corresponds to TRBD1 (5 bases). V was clipped by 6 bases and J by 4 bases, with 18 bases between them. The germline CDR1 and CDR2 sequences are MNHEY and SVGAGI. The CDR3 contains 15 residues. In DNA form, the CDR3 reads TGTGCCAGCAGCGACGGGACTCAGAAAGCCTATGGCTACACCTTC. It specifies CASSDGTQKAYGYTF.

The rearrangement joins TRBV19 to TRBJ1-5; a possible D gene is TRBD1 (6 bases). The germline gives CDR1 LNHDA, CDR2 SQIVND (reference sequence). Trimming pared 8 bases from V and 3 bases from J, leaving 14 bases between. This CDR3 has 14 amino acids. In DNA, the CDR3 is TGTGCCAGTGACTCACAGGGATACAATCAGCCCCAGCATTTT. It yields the protein CASDSQGYNQPQHF.

The gene calls are TRBV30 and TRBJ2-3, with D tentatively TRBD2 (5 bases). Germline CDR1 reads GTSNPN; CDR2 reads SVGIG (reference sequence). The CDR3 has 14 residues. V gave up 3 bases and J gave up 5 bases, with 15 bases separating them. The CDR3 loop reads CAWRGEGGQDTQYF. The CDR3 bases are TGTGCCTGGAGAGGCGAGGGCGGTCAAGATACGCAGTATTTT.

This chain uses TRBV6-1 with TRBJ1-5; D gene uncertain. Trimming removed 7 bases from V and 0 bases from J, with 7 bases in between. Germline CDR1 and CDR2: MNHNS and SASEGT. The length of the CDR3 is 13 residues. CDR3 sequence: CASTGNSNQPQHF. The DNA for the CDR3 is TGTGCCAGCACCGGGAATAGCAATCAGCCCCAGCATTTT.

The chain couples TRBV6-5 to TRBJ2-2, with D maybe TRBD2 (6 bases). Deletions cut 4 bases from V and 3 bases from J, with 9 bases between. The germline V gene encodes CDR1 MNHEY and CDR2 SVGAGI. The CDR3 contains 14 residues. CDR3 sequence reads: CASSSGTYTGELFF. In DNA, the CDR3 is TGTGCCAGCAGTTCCGGGACTTACACCGGGGAGCTGTTTTTT.

J is TRBJ2-2 and V is TRBV5-1; the D is unclear. The CDR3 totals 13 residues. Trimming removed 3 bases from V and 7 bases from J, with 10 bases in between. Germline lookup yields CDR1 SGHRS and CDR2 YFSETQ. CDR3 nucleotides: TGCGCCAGCAGCTCCCCTAAGAGCGGGGAGCTGTTTTTT. Its protein product is CASSSPKSGELFF. The whole variable domain, remainder taken from reference TRBV5-1 and TRBJ2-2, is KAGVTQTPRYLIKTRGQQVTLSCSPISGHRSVSWYQQTPGQGLQFLFEYFSETQRNKGNFPGRFSGRQFSNSRSEMNVSTLELGDSALYLCASSSPKSGELFFGEGSRLTVL.

The gene calls are TRBV9 and TRBJ2-7, with D maybe TRBD2 (6 bases). Germline loops: CDR1 SGDLS, CDR2 YYNGEE. V lost 3 bases and J 4 bases, leaving 8 bases between the germline ends. CDR3 length: 12 amino acids. DNA for the CDR3: TGTGCCAGCAGCGCCGGAGGGTACGAGCAGTACTTC. Amino acid sequence: CASSAGGYEQYF.

The chain has TRBV28 and TRBJ1-1; no clear D gene. From germline, CDR1 is MDHEN and CDR2 SYDVKM. V gave up 1 base and J gave up 3 bases, with 12 bases separating them. The CDR3 contains 15 residues. CDR3 nucleotides: TGTGCCAGCAGTTTATATGCGGGTACTTACACTGAAGCTTTCTTT. It codes for CASSLYAGTYTEAFF.

The rearrangement joins TRBV11-2 to TRBJ2-5, with 12 bases aligning to TRBD2. Losses at the gene ends were 0 bases for V and 4 bases for J; bases not matched to a gene: 3. This CDR3 is 16 amino acids long. The germline V gene encodes CDR1 SGHAT and CDR2 FQNNGV. The CDR3: CASSLELAGGGETQYF. CDR3 nucleotide sequence: TGTGCCAGCAGCTTAGAACTAGCGGGAGGTGGAGAGACCCAGTACTTC.

In DNA form, the CDR3 reads TGTGCCAGTAAAAGGACTTTGAACACTGAAGCTTTCTTT. It encodes CASKRTLNTEAFF. The chain links TRBV19 to TRBJ1-1, with unresolved D. V shed 7 bases and J shed 0 bases, with 9 bases lying between them. From germline, CDR1 is LNHDA and CDR2 SQIVND (reference sequence). This CDR3 region has 13 residues.

The V gene is TRBV6-5, the J gene TRBJ2-1; TRBD2 agrees at 8 bases. The junction had 5 bases not matched to a gene; V was cut back by 5 bases and J by 2 bases. Germline loops: CDR1 MNHEY, CDR2 SVGAGI. This CDR3 comprises 15 residues. CDR3 DNA: TGTGCCAGCAGTACTAGCGGTTCTACCTACAATGAGCAGTTCTTC. It specifies CASSTSGSTYNEQFF.

This sequence joins TRBV20-1 and TRBJ1-2; 7 nucleotides align to TRBD1. V was clipped by 6 bases and J by 7 bases; unmatched bases: 5. Germline V gene data show CDR1 as DFQATT and CDR2 as SNEGSKA (reference sequence). The CDR3 contains 11 residues. CDR3 residues: CSAINRGGYTF. In DNA, the CDR3 is TGCAGTGCCATCAACAGGGGTGGCTACACCTTC.

V and J are TRBV6-1 and TRBJ1-2; perhaps TRBD1 as D (5 bases). This CDR3 has 14 residues. V was cut by 2 bases and J by 4 bases, with 11 bases left in between. CDR1 is MNHNS, CDR2 SASEGT, per germline. CDR3 amino acids: CASSEKDGGYGYTF. Here the CDR3 DNA reads TGTGCCAGCAGTGAAAAGGACGGGGGCTATGGCTACACCTTC.

Comments on this clone: At one end, the junction sequence differs from germline, possibly due to a read error. V usage is TRBV6-6 and J usage is TRBJ2-5, with 12 bases matching TRBD2. The V gene's germline CDR1 is MNHNY and CDR2 SVGAGI (reference sequence). This CDR3 is built from 13 residues. The CDR3 DNA sequence: TGCGCTAGCGGGGGGGAGTTAGAAGAGACCCAGTACTTC. As protein: CASGGELEETQYF.

The chain employs TRBV5-6 and TRBJ2-2; possible D gene TRBD2, 5 bases. Trimming removed 5 bases from V and 0 bases from J, with 14 bases in between. Germline CDR1 and CDR2: SGHDT and YYEEEE. The CDR3 consists of 16 residues. CDR3 in DNA: TGTGCCAGCAGTACCTACCGGACTTCGAACACCGGGGAGCTGTTTTTT. Translating gives CASSTYRTSNTGELFF.